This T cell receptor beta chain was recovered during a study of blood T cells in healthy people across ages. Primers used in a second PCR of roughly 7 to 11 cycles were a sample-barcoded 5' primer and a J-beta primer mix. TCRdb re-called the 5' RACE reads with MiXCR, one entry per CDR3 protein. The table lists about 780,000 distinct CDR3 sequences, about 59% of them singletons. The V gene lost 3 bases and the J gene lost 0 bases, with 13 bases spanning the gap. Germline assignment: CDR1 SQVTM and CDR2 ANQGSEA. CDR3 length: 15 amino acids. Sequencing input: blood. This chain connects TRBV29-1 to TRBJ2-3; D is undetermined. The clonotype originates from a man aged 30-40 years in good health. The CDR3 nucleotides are TGCAGCGTTGACCGACCTGGACGGAGCACAGATACGCAGTATTTT. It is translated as CSVDRPGRSTDTQYF.